Listed here is a single T cell receptor (beta chain). Its cognate antigen is unknown. CDR3 length: 16 residues. V dropped 5 bases and J dropped 1; count of bases not matched to a gene: 10. Germline CDR1 SGHNT, CDR2 YENEEA. These data are taken from a study of cytomegalovirus exposure and HLA in healthy donors. General observations from the study: Data from an earlier analysis indicated that most TCR beta V segments were productive either about 90% or about 30% of the time. Sequences of the TCR beta chain were said to predict the HLA-A and HLA-B alleles of most subjects accurately.

The PCR ran on 60 Vbeta and 13 Jbeta primers. Here immunoSEQ multiplex PCR was the method, and the copy in TCRdb shows in-frame clones only, minus some. The sample consists of about 120,000 clones, under 85% of them appearing once. The sequencing input was PBMCs. The sequence was obtained from a male donor in good health and CMV-seropositive. The chain links TRBV11-3 to TRBJ1-1; 7 bases are a match to TRBD1. DNA for the CDR3: TGTGCCAGCAGCAAGGGCACAGGGGAAACGAACACTGAAGCTTTCTTT. Amino acid sequence: CASSKGTGETNTEAFF.